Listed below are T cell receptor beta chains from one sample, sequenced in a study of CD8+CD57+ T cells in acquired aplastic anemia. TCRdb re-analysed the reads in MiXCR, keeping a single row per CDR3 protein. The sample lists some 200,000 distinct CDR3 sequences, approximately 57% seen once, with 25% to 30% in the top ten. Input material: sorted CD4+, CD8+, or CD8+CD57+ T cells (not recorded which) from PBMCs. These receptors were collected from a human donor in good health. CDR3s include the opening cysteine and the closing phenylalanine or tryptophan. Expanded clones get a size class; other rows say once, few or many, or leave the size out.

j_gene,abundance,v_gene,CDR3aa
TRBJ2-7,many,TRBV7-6,CASSQGTSGGNEQYF
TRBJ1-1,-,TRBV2,CASRIDSLEAFF
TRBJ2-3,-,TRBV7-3,CASSLAQGARFDEQYF
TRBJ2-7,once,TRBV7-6,CASSYPGTYEQYF
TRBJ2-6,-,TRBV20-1,CSAAGANVLTF
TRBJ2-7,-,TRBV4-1,CASSQVGHGYEQYF
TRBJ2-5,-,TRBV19,CASTAGTGVEETQYF
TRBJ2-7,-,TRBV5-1,CASSTGQPNYEQYF
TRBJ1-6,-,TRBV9,CASSATGGGSPLHF
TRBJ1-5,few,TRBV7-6,CASSSPGQGDQPQHF
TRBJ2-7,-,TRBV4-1,CASSQDDRGPAYEQYF
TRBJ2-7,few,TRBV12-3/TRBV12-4,CASSSVRYEQYF
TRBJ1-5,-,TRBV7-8,CASSLRVVEPQHF
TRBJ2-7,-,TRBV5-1,CASSLGQGPAYEQYF
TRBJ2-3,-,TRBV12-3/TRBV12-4,CASSFVLAGDTQYF
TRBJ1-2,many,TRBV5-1,CASSFGGDYYGYTF
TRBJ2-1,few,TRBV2,CASGVEGGEQFF
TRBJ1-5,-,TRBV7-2,CASSLGVGIEPQHF
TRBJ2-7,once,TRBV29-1,CSQVGTPLGEQYF
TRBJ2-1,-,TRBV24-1,CATSDRQGVGEQFF
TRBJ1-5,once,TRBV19,CASLQGAESNQPQHF
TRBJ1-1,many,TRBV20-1,CSASYQGMGTEAFF
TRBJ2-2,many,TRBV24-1,CATSDPRWQGGYTGELFF
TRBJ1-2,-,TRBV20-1,CSAPEIGTGTYGYTF
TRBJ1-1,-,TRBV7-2,CASSPGQGKNTEAFF
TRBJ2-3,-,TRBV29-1,CSVEDLTGSTDTQYF
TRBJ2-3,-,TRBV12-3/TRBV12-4,CASRTSGSTDTQYF
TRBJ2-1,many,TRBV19,CASSIAGGGHNEQFF
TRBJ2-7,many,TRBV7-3,CASSRTGKWDYEQYF
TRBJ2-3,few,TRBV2,CASSEGDRGTDTQYF
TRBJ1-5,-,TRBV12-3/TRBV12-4,CASSLGGNNQPQHF
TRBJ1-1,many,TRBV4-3,CASRYRVLTEAFF